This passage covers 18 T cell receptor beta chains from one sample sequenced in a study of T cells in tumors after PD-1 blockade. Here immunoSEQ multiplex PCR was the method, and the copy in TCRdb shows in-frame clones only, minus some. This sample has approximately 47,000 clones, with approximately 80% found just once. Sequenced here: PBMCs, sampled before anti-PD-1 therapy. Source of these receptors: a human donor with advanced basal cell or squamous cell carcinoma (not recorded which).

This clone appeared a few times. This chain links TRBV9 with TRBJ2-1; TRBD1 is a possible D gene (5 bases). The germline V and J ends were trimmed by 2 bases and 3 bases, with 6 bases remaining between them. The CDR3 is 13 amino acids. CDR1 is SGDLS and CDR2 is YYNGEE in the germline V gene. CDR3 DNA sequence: TGTGCCAGCAGCGTCACAGGCTACAATGAGCAGTTCTTC. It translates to CASSVTGYNEQFF.

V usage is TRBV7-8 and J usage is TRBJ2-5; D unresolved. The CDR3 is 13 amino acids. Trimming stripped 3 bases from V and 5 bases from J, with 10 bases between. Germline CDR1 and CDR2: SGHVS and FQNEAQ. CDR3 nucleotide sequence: TGTGCCAGCAGCTTTTCCACGGCGGAGACCCAGTACTTC. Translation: CASSFSTAETQYF.

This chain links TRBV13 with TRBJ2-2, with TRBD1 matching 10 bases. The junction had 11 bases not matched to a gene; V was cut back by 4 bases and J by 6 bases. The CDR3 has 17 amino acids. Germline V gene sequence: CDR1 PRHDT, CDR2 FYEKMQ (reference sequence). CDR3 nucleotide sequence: TGTGCCAGCAGCTCCGGGACAGGGGAACAATTGGCCGGGGAGCTGTTTTTT. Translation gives CASSSGTGEQLAGELFF.

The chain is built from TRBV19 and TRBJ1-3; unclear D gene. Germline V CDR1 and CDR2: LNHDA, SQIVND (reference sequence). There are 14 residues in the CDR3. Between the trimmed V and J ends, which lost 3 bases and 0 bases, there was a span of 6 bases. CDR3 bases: TGTGCCAGTAGTATCCGGAACTCTGGAAACACCATATATTTT. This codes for CASSIRNSGNTIYF.

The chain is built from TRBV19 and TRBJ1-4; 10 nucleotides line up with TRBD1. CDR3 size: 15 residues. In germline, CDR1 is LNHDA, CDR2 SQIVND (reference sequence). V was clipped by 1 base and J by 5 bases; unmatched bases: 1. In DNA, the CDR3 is TGTGCCAGTAGTATAGTGGGACAGGGGAATGAAAAACTGTTTTTT. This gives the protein CASSIVGQGNEKLFF.

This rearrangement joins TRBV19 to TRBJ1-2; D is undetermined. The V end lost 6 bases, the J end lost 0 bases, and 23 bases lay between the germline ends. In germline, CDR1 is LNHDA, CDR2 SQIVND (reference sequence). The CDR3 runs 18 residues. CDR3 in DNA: TGTGCCAGTAGCCCCCGAAGAGGGAACCAAAAAACTAACTATGGCTACACCTTC. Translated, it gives CASSPRRGNQKTNYGYTF.

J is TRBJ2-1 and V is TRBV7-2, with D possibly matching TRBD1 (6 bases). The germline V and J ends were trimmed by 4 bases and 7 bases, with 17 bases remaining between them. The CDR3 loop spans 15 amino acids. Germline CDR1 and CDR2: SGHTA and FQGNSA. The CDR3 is CASSWKRGQTNEQFF. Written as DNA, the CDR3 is TGTGCCAGCAGCTGGAAACGTGGACAGACTAATGAGCAGTTCTTC.

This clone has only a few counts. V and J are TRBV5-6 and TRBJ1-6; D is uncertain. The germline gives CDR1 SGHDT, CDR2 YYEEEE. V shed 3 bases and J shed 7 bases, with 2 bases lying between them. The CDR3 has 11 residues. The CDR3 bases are TGTGCCAGCAGCTCGAATTCACCCCTCCACTTT. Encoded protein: CASSSNSPLHF.

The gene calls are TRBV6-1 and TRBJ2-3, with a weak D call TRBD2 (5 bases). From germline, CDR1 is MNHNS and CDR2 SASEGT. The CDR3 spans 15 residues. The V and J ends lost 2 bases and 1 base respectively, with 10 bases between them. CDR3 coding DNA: TGTGCCAGCAGTGAACGGGGATACGGCACAGATACGCAGTATTTT. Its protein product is CASSERGYGTDTQYF.

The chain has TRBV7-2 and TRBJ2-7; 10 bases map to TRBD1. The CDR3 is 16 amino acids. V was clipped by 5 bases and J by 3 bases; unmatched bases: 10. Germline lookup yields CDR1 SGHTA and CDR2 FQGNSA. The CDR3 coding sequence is TGTGCCAGCAGCGAGGCAGGGACAGGGGTGATCTACGAGCAGTACTTC. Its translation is CASSEAGTGVIYEQYF.

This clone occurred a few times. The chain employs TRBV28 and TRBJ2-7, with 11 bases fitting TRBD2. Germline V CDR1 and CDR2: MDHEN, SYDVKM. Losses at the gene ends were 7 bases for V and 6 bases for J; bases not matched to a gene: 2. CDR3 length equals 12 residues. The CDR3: CASTLAGAEQYF. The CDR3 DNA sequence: TGTGCCAGCACACTAGCGGGAGCCGAGCAGTACTTC.

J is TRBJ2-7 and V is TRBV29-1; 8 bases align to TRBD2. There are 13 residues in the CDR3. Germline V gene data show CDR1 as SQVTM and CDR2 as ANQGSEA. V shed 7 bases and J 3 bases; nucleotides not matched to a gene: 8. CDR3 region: CSAKSGSGYEQYF. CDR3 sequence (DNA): TGCAGCGCTAAGAGCGGGAGTGGCTACGAGCAGTACTTC.

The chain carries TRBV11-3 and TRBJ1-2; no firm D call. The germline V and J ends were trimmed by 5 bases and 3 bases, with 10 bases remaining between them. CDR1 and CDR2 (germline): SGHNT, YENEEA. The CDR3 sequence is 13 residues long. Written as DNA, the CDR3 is TGTGCCAGCAGCCAGCCCGAATACTATGGCTACACCTTC. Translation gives CASSQPEYYGYTF.

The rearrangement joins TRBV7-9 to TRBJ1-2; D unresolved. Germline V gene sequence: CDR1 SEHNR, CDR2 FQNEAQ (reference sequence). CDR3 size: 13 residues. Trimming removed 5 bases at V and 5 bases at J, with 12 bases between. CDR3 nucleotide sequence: TGTGCCAGCAGCCTTGACACCTGGTATGGCTACACCTTC. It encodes CASSLDTWYGYTF.

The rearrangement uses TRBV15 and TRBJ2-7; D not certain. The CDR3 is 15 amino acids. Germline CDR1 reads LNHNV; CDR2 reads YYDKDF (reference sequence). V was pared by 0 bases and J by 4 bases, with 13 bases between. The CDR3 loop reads CATSREPRPKYEQYF. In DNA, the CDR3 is TGTGCCACCAGCAGAGAACCCCGTCCCAAATACGAGCAGTACTTC.

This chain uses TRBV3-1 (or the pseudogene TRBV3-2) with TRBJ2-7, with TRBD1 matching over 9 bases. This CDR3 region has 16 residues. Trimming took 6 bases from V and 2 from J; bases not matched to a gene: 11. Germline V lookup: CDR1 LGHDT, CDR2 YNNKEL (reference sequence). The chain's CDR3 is CASSPLEDRGAYEQYF. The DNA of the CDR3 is TGTGCCAGCAGTCCCCTCGAAGACAGGGGGGCCTACGAGCAGTACTTC.

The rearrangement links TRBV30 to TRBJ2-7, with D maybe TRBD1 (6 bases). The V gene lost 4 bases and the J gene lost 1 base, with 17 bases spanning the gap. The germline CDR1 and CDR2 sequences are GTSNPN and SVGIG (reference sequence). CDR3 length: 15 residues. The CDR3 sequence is CAWITLVQGSYEQYF. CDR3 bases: TGTGCCTGGATCACACTAGTACAGGGATCCTACGAGCAGTACTTC.

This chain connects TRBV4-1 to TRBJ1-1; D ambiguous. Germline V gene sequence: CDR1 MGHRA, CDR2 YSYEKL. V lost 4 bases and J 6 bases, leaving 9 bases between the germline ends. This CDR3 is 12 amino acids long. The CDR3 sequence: CASSPGGPEAFF. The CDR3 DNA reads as TGCGCCAGCAGCCCCGGAGGACCTGAAGCTTTCTTT.